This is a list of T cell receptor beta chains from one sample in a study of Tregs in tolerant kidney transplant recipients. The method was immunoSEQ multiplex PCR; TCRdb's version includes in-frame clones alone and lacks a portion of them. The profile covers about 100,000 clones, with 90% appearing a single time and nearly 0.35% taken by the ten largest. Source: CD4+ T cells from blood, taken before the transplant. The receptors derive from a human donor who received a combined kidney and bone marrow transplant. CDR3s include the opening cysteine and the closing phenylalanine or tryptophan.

CASTRGREQFF TRBJ2-1 TRBV30
CASKGTGFTGELFF TRBJ2-2 TRBV2
CAWSRELADYNEQFF TRBJ2-1 TRBV30
CASSSDGTPAGELFF TRBJ2-2 TRBV5-1
CASTLGLTSGNTIYF TRBJ1-3 TRBV2
CANSYVKWNTEAFF TRBJ1-1 TRBV6-5
CASSSQQGGRTEAFF TRBJ1-1 TRBV5-4
CASSLTAAGTDTQYF TRBJ2-3 TRBV11-3
CASKRASREGEKLFF TRBJ1-4 TRBV19
CASSQGQAKVSGNTIYF TRBJ1-3 TRBV14
CASSPNSGKRETQYF TRBJ2-5 TRBV11-2
CASSDDHWTEAFF TRBJ1-1 TRBV6-1
CASRLLAESSYEQYF TRBJ2-7 TRBV6-5
CASNRDREGEQYF TRBJ2-7 TRBV6-1
CASSTLGQGGTEAFF TRBJ1-1 TRBV11-2
CASSQDRGQETQYF TRBJ2-5 TRBV5-6
CASSESPRGVGYTF TRBJ1-2 TRBV6-1
CASSLALGAYEQYF TRBJ2-7 TRBV5-1
CASSVERGGTDTQYF TRBJ2-3 TRBV6-1
CASRPDWTGDYEQYF TRBJ2-7 TRBV6-5
CASSLWGTGPPPHTQYF TRBJ2-3 TRBV28
CASSPRPDGSYGYTF TRBJ1-2 TRBV14
CASSHPGTYNEQFF TRBJ2-1 TRBV4-1
CASSLQQGVRETQYF TRBJ2-5 TRBV7-2
CASSFSGDTQYF TRBJ2-3 TRBV7-9
CASSIGAGGDEQFF TRBJ2-1 TRBV19
CASSRYLKNIQYF TRBJ2-4 TRBV2
CASSLAGNYGYTF TRBJ1-2 TRBV5-1
CASSAGTSGLREQYF TRBJ2-7 TRBV7-2
CASSVGGGQPQHF TRBJ1-5 TRBV9
CASSQPGLARFEQYF TRBJ2-7 TRBV4-1